These 32 T cell receptor beta chains were all obtained from the same sample, sequenced in a study of cytomegalovirus exposure and HLA in healthy donors (dated by TCRdb to about 2017). Libraries were prepared through the immunoSEQ multiplex PCR assay. For the multiplex PCR, a mixture combining 60 forward primers for TCR Vbeta segments and 13 reverse primers for TCR Jbeta segments was used. The clones in this table, taken by TCRdb from immuneACCESS, are in-frame only. Not every clone is retained; where verified, under half of the shortfall comes from an unresolved V gene, and the cause of the rest is unknown. The sample records approximately 220,000 clones, 70% to 90% of which are singletons. The ten largest clones capture 2.5% to 3% of the sample. The sample comprised PBMCs. Receptors originate from a man younger than 45 in good health and CMV-seronegative.

The chain is built from TRBV2 and TRBJ1-2; weak D call: TRBD1 (5 bases). Germline-derived CDR1 and CDR2 are SNHLY and FYNNEI. Between the trimmed V and J ends, which lost 6 bases and 0 bases, there was a span of 8 bases. This CDR3 is 13 amino acids long. This CDR3 is CASRDKPNYGYTF. CDR3 DNA: TGTGCCAGCAGGGACAAACCTAACTATGGCTACACCTTC.

The genes are TRBV19 and TRBJ1-5; 7 positions agree with TRBD1. Germline values: CDR1 LNHDA, CDR2 SQIVND (reference sequence). The ends lost 4 bases at V and 9 bases at J; junction bases unmatched: 6. This CDR3 contains 13 residues. CDR3 in DNA: TGTGCCAGTAGTACGGGACAGTTGTCGCCCCAGCATTTT. Its protein product is CASSTGQLSPQHF. Variable domain in full (rest from reference TRBV19 and TRBJ1-5): DGGITQSPKYLFRKEGQNVTLSCEQNLNHDAMYWYRQDPGQGLRLIYYSQIVNDFQKGDIAEGYSVSREKKESFPLTVTSAQKNPTAFYLCASSTGQLSPQHFGDGTRLSIL.

CDR3 sequence reads: CASSTNSGGAFDTQYF. In nucleotides, the CDR3 is TGTGCCAGCAGCACCAATAGCGGGGGGGCCTTCGATACGCAGTATTTT. V gene TRBV7-2 combines with J gene TRBJ2-3; 11 nucleotides agree with TRBD2. The V gene end was trimmed by 5 bases and the J gene end by 6 bases; junction bases not matched to a gene: 10. This CDR3 is 16 amino acids long. CDR1 SGHTA and CDR2 FQGNSA come from the germline V gene.

The rearrangement links TRBV18 to TRBJ2-5; perhaps TRBD1 as D (5 bases). Germline V gives CDR1 KGHSH, CDR2 LQKENI. The CDR3 is 18 amino acids. Trimming shortened V by 3 bases and J by 5 bases, and 25 bases separated the two germline ends. CDR3 sequence reads: CASSPDRPLDSARETQYF. The CDR3 coding sequence is TGTGCCAGCTCACCCGATAGACCGCTCGACAGTGCTCGGGAGACCCAGTACTTC.

This rearrangement joins TRBV9 to TRBJ1-2; a weak D match, TRBD1 (6 bases). The CDR3 totals 14 residues. Germline V CDR1 and CDR2: SGDLS, YYNGEE. V shed 3 bases and J shed 0 bases, with 9 bases lying between them. The CDR3 sequence is CASSGGHPNYGYTF. The CDR3 DNA reads TGTGCCAGCAGCGGGGGACACCCTAACTATGGCTACACCTTC.

In DNA, the CDR3 is TGTGCCAGCAGCTTAGCGTTCGGGGAACAAGAGACCCAGTACTTC. This gives the protein CASSLAFGEQETQYF. This chain joins TRBV11-1 and TRBJ2-5, with TRBD2 as a possible D gene (5 bases). CDR3 length: 15 residues. Per germline, CDR1 SGHAT and CDR2 FQDESV (reference sequence). V shed 0 bases and J shed 2 bases, with 10 bases lying between them.

CDR3 bases: TGTGCCAGCATCCCCGCGGGGGGACCCTACGAGCAGTACTTC. This gives the protein CASIPAGGPYEQYF. The chain combines TRBV6-5 with TRBJ2-7; 8 nucleotides match TRBD2. Trimming took 7 bases from V and 2 from J; bases not matched to a gene: 7. Germline values: CDR1 MNHEY, CDR2 SVGAGI. The CDR3 contains 14 residues.

The chain is built from TRBV4-2 and TRBJ2-3, with 8 positions matching TRBD2. Trimming cost V 0 bases and J 3 bases; bases outside gene matches: 5. The CDR3 consists of 16 residues. CDR1 and CDR2 from the germline V gene are LGHNA and YNFKEQ. CDR3 loop: CASSQDPGGLTDTQYF. The CDR3 region has the DNA TGTGCCAGCAGCCAAGATCCGGGGGGGCTTACAGATACGCAGTATTTT.

The chain carries TRBV27 and TRBJ2-2; 8 nucleotides match TRBD2. Germline V gives CDR1 MNHEY, CDR2 SMNVEV (reference sequence). Trimming took 8 bases from V and 4 from J; bases not matched to a gene: 3. The CDR3 totals 13 residues. In DNA, the CDR3 is TGTGCCAGCTCCCGGGGGGGCACCGGGGAGCTGTTTTTT. Translation gives CASSRGGTGELFF.

The chain recombines TRBV11-2 with TRBJ2-3; no clear D gene. Germline V lookup: CDR1 SGHAT, CDR2 FQNNGV. V was clipped by 8 bases and J by 3 bases, with 12 bases between them. The CDR3 sequence is 13 residues long. The CDR3 spells CASQLPGTDTQYF. CDR3 nucleotides: TGTGCCAGCCAGCTGCCCGGGACAGATACGCAGTATTTT.

This chain connects TRBV6-1 to TRBJ2-2; no definite D call. CDR3 length: 15 amino acids. Between the trimmed V and J ends, which lost 5 bases and 6 bases, there was a span of 16 bases. The germline V gene has CDR1 MNHNS and CDR2 SASEGT. The CDR3 region has the DNA TGTGCCAGCAGTCGAAAGACATTGTTCGCCGGGGAGCTGTTTTTT. The encoded protein is CASSRKTLFAGELFF.

The rearrangement links TRBV19 to TRBJ2-4, with 8 bases identical to TRBD1. V was pared by 7 bases and J by 6 bases, with 5 bases of the junction left unmatched. CDR1 is LNHDA, CDR2 SQIVND, per germline (reference sequence). CDR3 length: 13 amino acids. CDR3 loop: CASTRTGINIQYF. DNA of the CDR3: TGTGCCAGTACCCGGACAGGGATAAACATTCAGTACTTC.

The V call is TRBV28, the J call TRBJ2-2, with TRBD1 identical over 7 bases. The CDR3 is 14 residues long. Germline CDR1 MDHEN, CDR2 SYDVKM. Trimming cost V 6 bases and J 4 bases; bases outside gene matches: 5. The CDR3 reads CASRRQGGTGELFF. In DNA form, the CDR3 reads TGTGCCAGCAGACGACAGGGCGGCACCGGGGAGCTGTTTTTT.

The chain joins TRBV19 to TRBJ1-5; 9 nucleotides line up with TRBD1. The germline CDR1 and CDR2 sequences are LNHDA and SQIVND (reference sequence). The CDR3 has 17 residues. Trimming took 4 bases from V and 2 from J; bases not matched to a gene: 9. DNA of the CDR3: TGTGCCAGTAGTAGCCATCAGGGACAGGGTGGCAATCAGCCCCAGCATTTT. Translated, it gives CASSSHQGQGGNQPQHF.

The J gene is TRBJ2-2, the V gene TRBV4-1; 10 bases map to TRBD1. V was clipped by 3 bases and J by 10 bases; unmatched bases: 8. CDR3 size: 15 residues. The V gene's germline CDR1 is MGHRA and CDR2 YSYEKL. Written as DNA, the CDR3 is TGCGCCAGCAGCCAGACAGGGGGCGGAGACGAGGAGCTGTTTTTT. Translating gives CASSQTGGGDEELFF.

The chain carries TRBV9 and TRBJ2-7, with 7 bases lining up with TRBD1. Germline CDR1 reads SGDLS; CDR2 reads YYNGEE. The junction had 5 bases not matched to a gene; V was cut back by 0 bases and J by 2 bases. This CDR3 has 15 amino acids. This CDR3 is CASSVGAGGTYEQYF. In DNA, the CDR3 is TGTGCCAGCAGCGTAGGGGCAGGGGGAACCTACGAGCAGTACTTC.

This sequence joins TRBV6-5 and TRBJ2-7, with D perhaps TRBD2 (6 bases). CDR3 length equals 14 residues. V shed 4 bases and J shed 2 bases, with 12 bases lying between them. The germline CDR1 and CDR2 sequences are MNHEY and SVGAGI. This CDR3 reads CASSWGGETYEQYF. The CDR3 DNA follows: TGTGCCAGCAGTTGGGGCGGGGAAACCTACGAGCAGTACTTC.

The chain employs TRBV7-8 and TRBJ2-2, with 8 bases that match TRBD1. Trimming removed 1 base from V and 8 bases from J; junction bases left unmatched: 3. Germline CDR1 and CDR2: SGHVS and FQNEAQ. This CDR3 is built from 14 residues. In DNA form, the CDR3 reads TGTGCCAGCAGCTTAGGTCGGGACAGGGGGGAGCTGTTTTTT. Translation: CASSLGRDRGELFF.

This clone was counted only a few times. J is TRBJ1-1 and V is TRBV2, with TRBD1 matching over 10 bases. After removal of 6 bases from V and 3 bases from J, the junction contained 10 bases not matched to a gene. The CDR3 is made up of 16 amino acids. The germline gives CDR1 SNHLY, CDR2 FYNNEI. The CDR3 loop is CASRRTGGFEDTEAFF. CDR3 in DNA: TGTGCCAGCAGAAGGACAGGGGGTTTCGAGGACACTGAAGCTTTCTTT. Using reference TRBV2 and TRBJ1-1 for the parts outside the CDR3, the full variable domain is EPEVTQTPSHQVTQMGQEVILRCVPISNHLYFYWYRQILGQKVEFLVSFYNNEISEKSEIFDDQFSVERPDGSNFTLKIRSTKLEDSAMYFCASRRTGGFEDTEAFFGQGTRLTVV.

The genes are TRBV9 and TRBJ2-2, with 15 positions matching TRBD2. Germline V gene lookup returns CDR1 SGDLS and CDR2 YYNGEE. The J segment lost 0 bases and the V segment lost 0 bases, leaving 9 bases of the junction unmatched. The length of the CDR3 is 21 residues. The CDR3 loop reads CASSVGGLGLAGGSNTGELFF. In nucleotides, the CDR3 is TGTGCCAGCAGCGTAGGAGGTTTGGGACTAGCGGGGGGATCGAACACCGGGGAGCTGTTTTTT.

V usage is TRBV15 and J usage is TRBJ2-7, with D maybe TRBD1 (6 bases). The V and J ends lost 1 base and 0 bases respectively, with 10 bases between them. Germline loops: CDR1 LNHNV, CDR2 YYDKDF (reference sequence). The CDR3 contains 15 residues. CDR3: CATSRVQGSSYEQYF. DNA of the CDR3: TGTGCCACCAGCAGAGTGCAGGGGAGCTCCTACGAGCAGTACTTC.

The rearrangement uses TRBV13 and TRBJ2-7; 14 nucleotides match TRBD2. The CDR3 has 16 residues. The germline V gene encodes CDR1 PRHDT and CDR2 FYEKMQ (reference sequence). Losses at the gene ends were 5 bases for V and 5 bases for J; bases not matched to a gene: 8. CDR3 nucleotides: TGTGCCAGCAGCCGGGGACTAGCGGGGGTAGGCCACGAGCAGTACTTC. Amino acid sequence: CASSRGLAGVGHEQYF.

The genes are TRBV6-1 and TRBJ2-2; D may be TRBD2 (6 bases). V was clipped by 2 bases and J by 9 bases, with 13 bases between them. Germline V gives CDR1 MNHNS, CDR2 SASEGT. The CDR3 is 14 residues long. The CDR3 DNA follows: TGTGCCAGCAGTGAAAGGGAGGCAGGATGGGAGCTGTTTTTT. Protein product: CASSEREAGWELFF.

The chain employs TRBV6-6 and TRBJ2-7, with 9 positions matching TRBD2. The V gene's germline CDR1 is MNHNY and CDR2 SVGAGI (reference sequence). CDR3 length: 15 amino acids. The V and J ends lost 4 bases and 3 bases, in that order; junction bases with no gene match: 7. CDR3 amino acids: CASSLTSGGRYEQYF. Here the CDR3 DNA reads TGTGCCAGCAGTTTGACTAGCGGAGGGCGCTACGAGCAGTACTTC.

This clone was observed once. The chain is built from TRBV7-9 and TRBJ1-1; tentative D call: TRBD1 (5 bases). The CDR3 is 16 amino acids. CDR1 is SEHNR and CDR2 is FQNEAQ in the germline V gene (reference sequence). V shed 6 bases and J shed 10 bases, with 27 bases lying between them. The CDR3 is CASSRWSGESPRGAFF. Written as DNA, the CDR3 is TGTGCCAGCAGTCGGTGGTCGGGGGAAAGCCCCCGAGGAGCTTTCTTT.

The chain recombines TRBV7-2 with TRBJ1-5, with a tentative D call TRBD1 (6 bases). Trimming pared 4 bases from V and 2 bases from J, leaving 15 bases between. The V gene's germline CDR1 is SGHTA and CDR2 FQGNSA. The length of the CDR3 is 16 residues. Here the CDR3 reads CASSSTGRVGNQPQHF. The DNA of the CDR3 is TGTGCCAGCAGCTCAACAGGGAGAGTTGGCAATCAGCCCCAGCATTTT.

V usage is TRBV18 and J usage is TRBJ1-4, with TRBD1 matching 8 bases. The J segment lost 6 bases and the V segment lost 5 bases, leaving 2 bases of the junction unmatched. The CDR3 has 13 residues. Germline CDR1 is KGHSH and CDR2 is LQKENI. The CDR3 nucleotides are TGTGCCAGCTCAAACAGGGGGTATGAAAAACTGTTTTTT. As protein: CASSNRGYEKLFF. The variable domain in full, completed from reference TRBV18 and TRBJ1-4, reads NAGVMQNPRHLVRRRGQEARLRCSPMKGHSHVYWYRQLPEEGLKFMVYLQKENIIDESGMPKERFSAEFPKEGPSILRIQQVVRGDSAAYFCASSNRGYEKLFFGSGTQLSVL.

J is TRBJ2-2 and V is TRBV6-4; D might be TRBD2 (6 bases). Germline-derived CDR1 and CDR2 are MRHNA and SNTAGT. CDR3 length equals 16 residues. The V end lost 7 bases, the J end lost 3 bases, and 18 bases lay between the germline ends. The CDR3 DNA reads TGTGCCAGCAACCGGGACTGGAGTATTTACACCGGGGAGCTGTTTTTT. Amino acids: CASNRDWSIYTGELFF.

The chain combines TRBV7-2 with TRBJ1-1, with 8 nucleotides matching TRBD1. V was clipped by 6 bases and J by 5 bases; unmatched bases: 11. Germline lookup yields CDR1 SGHTA and CDR2 FQGNSA. The CDR3 runs to 15 residues. The CDR3 bases are TGTGCCAGCAGGGCTCAGAAAACAGGGGGGACTGAAGCTTTCTTT. Amino acids: CASRAQKTGGTEAFF.

The CDR3 nucleotides are TGTGCCAGCATGCGACAGAACTATGGCTACACCTTC. Translated, it gives CASMRQNYGYTF. The V and J genes are TRBV2 and TRBJ1-2; the D gene is possibly TRBD1 (5 bases). V was clipped by 7 bases and J by 2 bases, with 8 bases between them. The V gene's germline CDR1 is SNHLY and CDR2 FYNNEI. This CDR3 has 12 residues.

This sequence joins TRBV18 and TRBJ2-3, with 12 bases identical to TRBD1. Germline-derived CDR1 and CDR2 are KGHSH and LQKENI. V lost 4 bases, J lost 1 base, and 3 bases stayed unmatched. This CDR3 has 16 amino acids. This CDR3 is CASSLGDRGRTDTQYF. The CDR3 coding sequence is TGTGCCAGCTCACTAGGGGACAGGGGGCGCACAGATACGCAGTATTTT.

Here the CDR3 DNA reads TGTGCCAGCACTTCATTACAGGGGACCTACGAGCAGTACTTC. Its translation is CASTSLQGTYEQYF. The chain employs TRBV5-6 and TRBJ2-7; 7 nucleotides match TRBD1. V was pared by 6 bases and J by 2 bases, with 8 bases of the junction left unmatched. The CDR3 is 14 residues long. Germline assignment: CDR1 SGHDT and CDR2 YYEEEE.